This TCR beta chain was sequenced in a study of graft-versus-host responses after intestinal transplantation. In the study overall: Multivisceral, liver-intestinal, or isolated intestinal transplants were performed in recipients. Induction with anti-thymocyte globulin, then tacrolimus and steroids for three to four years, was given to all recipients.

Of note for this clone: No antigen is known for it.

TCRdb's table, derived via immunoSEQ multiplex PCR, lists solely in-frame clones and lacks some. Among over 85,000 clones, 90% to 95% were seen once, and the ten largest hold roughly 0.49%. Trimming pared 5 bases from V and 7 bases from J, leaving 9 bases between. Germline V gene data show CDR1 as SGDLS and CDR2 as YYNGEE. CDR3 length: 11 residues. The V and J genes are TRBV9 and TRBJ1-2; no clear D gene. This TCR was recovered from a human donor who received an intestinal transplant. Sequences were derived from unstimulated CD8+ T cells sorted from spleen or lymph node cells, sampled before intestinal transplant. The CDR3 region has the DNA TGTGCCAGCAGGTCGGGGTTTGGCTACACCTTC. Its protein is CASRSGFGYTF.